This T cell receptor (beta chain) was sequenced for a study of T cell repertoires in cytomegalovirus infection. This clonotype has only a few counts. Its antigen remains unidentified. V lost 6 bases and J lost 6, with 14 bases in between. The CDR3 runs to 13 residues. Germline CDR1 and CDR2: SGHVS and FNYEAQ. TCRdb analysed the reads with MiXCR anew, one entry per CDR3 protein. Here the sample spans about 830,000 distinct CDR3 sequences, approximately 29% being singletons. Overall study findings and caveats: There were HLA-C-restricted CMV-specific TCR beta clonotypes dominating the ex vivo response.

This sequence originates from a human donor in good health (CMV status not recorded). Some clones in this sample may be carry-over from other donors' samples. J is TRBJ1-2 and V is TRBV7-6; maybe TRBD1 (5 bases). This specimen was cultured CD8+ T cells from PBMCs, taken from culture after CMV antigen stimulation. The CDR3 coding sequence is TGTGCCAGCAGTAGAATCGGGGGAAATGGCTACACCTTC. Protein sequence: CASSRIGGNGYTF.